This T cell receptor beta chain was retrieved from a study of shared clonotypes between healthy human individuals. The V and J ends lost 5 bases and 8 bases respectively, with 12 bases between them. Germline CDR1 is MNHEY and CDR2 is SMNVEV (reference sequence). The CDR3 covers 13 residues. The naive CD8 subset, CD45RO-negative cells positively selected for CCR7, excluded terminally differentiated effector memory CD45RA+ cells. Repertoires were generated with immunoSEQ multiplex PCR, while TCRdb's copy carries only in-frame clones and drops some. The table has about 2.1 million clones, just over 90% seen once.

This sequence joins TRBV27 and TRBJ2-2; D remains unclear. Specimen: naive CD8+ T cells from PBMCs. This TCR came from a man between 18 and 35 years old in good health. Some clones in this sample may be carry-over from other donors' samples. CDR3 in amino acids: CASSPDQWGELFF. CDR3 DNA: TGTGCCAGCAGTCCCGATCAATGGGGGGAGCTGTTTTTT.